This is a list of T cell receptor beta chains from one sample in a study of vaccination effects on CD4 cells after COVID-19. Produced via immunoSEQ multiplex PCR; TCRdb's table is partial and in-frame only. The table records about 66,000 clones, 70% to 80% of them present only once. No antigen is known for these receptors. The sample consisted of CD4+ T cells from PBMCs cultured without peptide, taken after COVID-19 vaccination. The receptors originated from a human donor who received a COVID-19 vaccine. Both conserved end residues are part of each CDR3. D genes are given only for firm matches. Only some rows state a clone size, as once, few, many or a class for expanded clones.

d_call: NA; j_call: TRBJ2-1; clone_size: NA; cdr3_length: 16; v_call: TRBV7-3; cdr3_nt: TGTGCCAGCAGCTTGGGCGGCGACTCGGGGTTGAATGAGCAGTTCTTC; cdr3_aa: CASSLGGDSGLNEQFF
d_call: NA; j_call: TRBJ1-2; clone_size: NA; cdr3_length: 15; v_call: TRBV7-2; cdr3_nt: TGTGCCAGCAGCCAATATTACACAGTGAACTATGGCTACACCTTC; cdr3_aa: CASSQYYTVNYGYTF
d_call: NA; j_call: TRBJ1-1; clone_size: NA; cdr3_length: 15; v_call: TRBV28; cdr3_nt: TGTGCCAGCAGTCTTCCGGGACCCAGAAACACTGAAGCTTTCTTT; cdr3_aa: CASSLPGPRNTEAFF
d_call: NA; j_call: TRBJ2-2; clone_size: NA; cdr3_length: 15; v_call: TRBV10-1; cdr3_nt: TGCGCCAGCAGCGCCCTGGCGGTGGACACCGGGGAGCTGTTTTTT; cdr3_aa: CASSALAVDTGELFF
d_call: NA; j_call: TRBJ1-2; clone_size: NA; cdr3_length: 15; v_call: TRBV7-9; cdr3_nt: TGTGCCAGCAGCTTAGGTCAAAGGGTTAACTATGGCTACACCTTC; cdr3_aa: CASSLGQRVNYGYTF
d_call: TRBD1; j_call: TRBJ2-6; clone_size: NA; cdr3_length: 18; v_call: TRBV5-1; cdr3_nt: TGCGCCAGCAGCCCGCGGGACAGGGACATACTTAGGGCCAACGTCCTGACTTTC; cdr3_aa: CASSPRDRDILRANVLTF
d_call: TRBD1; j_call: TRBJ1-4; clone_size: NA; cdr3_length: 16; v_call: TRBV18; cdr3_nt: TGTGCCAGCTCACCCATGTCCCGGGACAGTATGGTGGAACTGTTTTTT; cdr3_aa: CASSPMSRDSMVELFF
d_call: NA; j_call: TRBJ2-2; clone_size: NA; cdr3_length: 16; v_call: TRBV5-1; cdr3_nt: TGCGCCAGCAGCTTGAGGACTGCCTCGAACACCGGGGAGCTGTTTTTT; cdr3_aa: CASSLRTASNTGELFF
d_call: NA; j_call: TRBJ1-1; clone_size: NA; cdr3_length: 11; v_call: TRBV28; cdr3_nt: TGTGCCAGCCAGCGGAACACTGAAGCTTTCTTT; cdr3_aa: CASQRNTEAFF
d_call: TRBD1; j_call: TRBJ1-1; clone_size: NA; cdr3_length: 15; v_call: TRBV5-8; cdr3_nt: TGTGCCAGCAGCACGGGACAGGGTATCGTCACTGAAGCTTTCTTT; cdr3_aa: CASSTGQGIVTEAFF
d_call: TRBD2; j_call: TRBJ2-3; clone_size: once; cdr3_length: 15; v_call: TRBV19; cdr3_nt: TGTGCCAGTTCCGAGCGGGGGTCGTTCACAGATACGCAGTATTTT; cdr3_aa: CASSERGSFTDTQYF
d_call: NA; j_call: TRBJ1-1; clone_size: NA; cdr3_length: 13; v_call: TRBV6-1; cdr3_nt: TGTGCCAGCAGTGAAGTGGGGAACACTGAAGCTTTCTTT; cdr3_aa: CASSEVGNTEAFF
d_call: NA; j_call: TRBJ2-5; clone_size: NA; cdr3_length: 15; v_call: TRBV3-1/TRBV3-2; cdr3_nt: TGTGCCAGCAGCACCACCCTCTGGGCCGCAGAGACCCAGTACTTC; cdr3_aa: CASSTTLWAAETQYF
d_call: NA; j_call: TRBJ2-5; clone_size: NA; cdr3_length: 15; v_call: TRBV5-4; cdr3_nt: TGTGCCAGCAGCGAGGCTCGTGCAGGCAAAGAGACCCAGTACTTC; cdr3_aa: CASSEARAGKETQYF
d_call: NA; j_call: TRBJ1-1; clone_size: NA; cdr3_length: 14; v_call: TRBV3-1/TRBV3-2; cdr3_nt: TGTGCCAGCACCCCGCAGGGAGGGGGAACTGAAGCTTTCTTT; cdr3_aa: CASTPQGGGTEAFF
d_call: NA; j_call: TRBJ2-1; clone_size: few; cdr3_length: 13; v_call: TRBV10-2; cdr3_nt: TGCGCCAGCTCCGGGGGTTCCTACAATGAGCAGTTCTTC; cdr3_aa: CASSGGSYNEQFF
d_call: NA; j_call: TRBJ1-1; clone_size: NA; cdr3_length: 14; v_call: TRBV7-3; cdr3_nt: TGTGCCAGCAGCTCACAGGGAAGTGGAACTGAAGCTTTCTTT; cdr3_aa: CASSSQGSGTEAFF
d_call: NA; j_call: TRBJ1-2; clone_size: NA; cdr3_length: 13; v_call: TRBV5-1; cdr3_nt: TGCGCCAGCAGCCCGGACAGCCTCTATGGCTACACCTTC; cdr3_aa: CASSPDSLYGYTF
d_call: NA; j_call: TRBJ1-5; clone_size: NA; cdr3_length: 12; v_call: TRBV2; cdr3_nt: TGTGCCAGCAGTGACGTATATCAGCCCCAGCATTTT; cdr3_aa: CASSDVYQPQHF
d_call: TRBD2; j_call: TRBJ2-4; clone_size: NA; cdr3_length: 15; v_call: TRBV10-2; cdr3_nt: TGCGCCAGCAGTGAAGGGAGGGTAGCCAAAAACATTCAGTACTTC; cdr3_aa: CASSEGRVAKNIQYF
d_call: NA; j_call: TRBJ2-2; clone_size: NA; cdr3_length: 13; v_call: TRBV6-4; cdr3_nt: TGTGCCAGCAGTGGAGAAGGGACCGGGGAGCTGTTTTTT; cdr3_aa: CASSGEGTGELFF
d_call: NA; j_call: TRBJ1-3; clone_size: NA; cdr3_length: 16; v_call: TRBV2; cdr3_nt: TGTGCCAGCCTAAAGGGGGGGTCGGAGGCTGGAAACACCATATATTTT; cdr3_aa: CASLKGGSEAGNTIYF
d_call: NA; j_call: TRBJ2-5; clone_size: NA; cdr3_length: 13; v_call: TRBV18; cdr3_nt: TGTGCCAGCTCACCACAGGGGGGAGAGACCCAGTACTTC; cdr3_aa: CASSPQGGETQYF
d_call: NA; j_call: TRBJ1-2; clone_size: NA; cdr3_length: 13; v_call: TRBV25-1; cdr3_nt: TGTGCCAGCAGTGGTGATTGGCCCTATGGCTACACCTTC; cdr3_aa: CASSGDWPYGYTF
d_call: NA; j_call: TRBJ1-2; clone_size: few; cdr3_length: 15; v_call: TRBV6-5; cdr3_nt: TGTGCCAGCAGTTACTCGAATCTCGGGAACTATGGCTACACCTTC; cdr3_aa: CASSYSNLGNYGYTF
d_call: NA; j_call: TRBJ2-1; clone_size: NA; cdr3_length: 13; v_call: TRBV3-1/TRBV3-2; cdr3_nt: TGTGCCAACGTATGGGGTACGACTCAGGAGCAGTTCTTC; cdr3_aa: CANVWGTTQEQFF
d_call: NA; j_call: TRBJ2-6; clone_size: NA; cdr3_length: 17; v_call: TRBV15; cdr3_nt: TGTGCCACCAGCAGAGACTACAGCAACTCTGGGGCCAACGTCCTGACTTTC; cdr3_aa: CATSRDYSNSGANVLTF
d_call: NA; j_call: TRBJ2-2; clone_size: NA; cdr3_length: 15; v_call: TRBV24-1; cdr3_nt: TGTGCCACCCGGTCGACCGGGGCAGGCGCCGGGGAGCTGTTTTTT; cdr3_aa: CATRSTGAGAGELFF
d_call: NA; j_call: TRBJ1-1; clone_size: NA; cdr3_length: 14; v_call: TRBV16; cdr3_nt: TGTGCCAGCAGCCCCTATGGGAGTCAGTCTGAAGCTTTCTTT; cdr3_aa: CASSPYGSQSEAFF
d_call: TRBD2; j_call: TRBJ2-1; clone_size: NA; cdr3_length: 20; v_call: TRBV19; cdr3_nt: TGTGCCAGTAGTATAGACGGGACTAGCGGGGGCCCCCCCGGCTACAATGAGCAGTTCTTC; cdr3_aa: CASSIDGTSGGPPGYNEQFF
d_call: TRBD1; j_call: TRBJ2-2; clone_size: NA; cdr3_length: 15; v_call: TRBV28; cdr3_nt: TGTGCCAGCAGCCGACAGGGGTCGAACACCGGGGAGCTGTTTTTT; cdr3_aa: CASSRQGSNTGELFF
d_call: TRBD2; j_call: TRBJ2-2; clone_size: NA; cdr3_length: 17; v_call: TRBV4-1; cdr3_nt: TGCGCCAGCAGCCCACAAATAGCGGGGGGGTCTTCCGGGGAGCTGTTTTTT; cdr3_aa: CASSPQIAGGSSGELFF
d_call: TRBD1; j_call: TRBJ2-3; clone_size: NA; cdr3_length: 15; v_call: TRBV19; cdr3_nt: TGTGCCAGTAGTCAACCGGGACAGGGGGCAGATACGCAGTATTTT; cdr3_aa: CASSQPGQGADTQYF
d_call: NA; j_call: TRBJ2-1; clone_size: NA; cdr3_length: 15; v_call: TRBV5-1; cdr3_nt: TGCGCCAGCCAAGGGTCAGGGGTCTCTTACAATGAGCAGTTCTTC; cdr3_aa: CASQGSGVSYNEQFF
d_call: NA; j_call: TRBJ2-5; clone_size: NA; cdr3_length: 15; v_call: TRBV9; cdr3_nt: TGTGCCAGCCAGCTTCCGGGACTCCTCCAAGAGACCCAGTACTTC; cdr3_aa: CASQLPGLLQETQYF
d_call: NA; j_call: TRBJ1-3; clone_size: NA; cdr3_length: 13; v_call: TRBV24-1; cdr3_nt: TGTGCCACCAGTGATTTGCTTGGAAACACCATATATTTT; cdr3_aa: CATSDLLGNTIYF
d_call: TRBD1; j_call: TRBJ1-3; clone_size: once; cdr3_length: 15; v_call: TRBV6-5; cdr3_nt: TGTGCCAGCAGGGGACAGGGGCTCTCTGGAAACACCATATATTTT; cdr3_aa: CASRGQGLSGNTIYF
d_call: TRBD1; j_call: TRBJ1-6; clone_size: NA; cdr3_length: 13; v_call: TRBV14; cdr3_nt: TGTGCCAGCAGCTGGGGACAGAATTCACCCCTCCACTTT; cdr3_aa: CASSWGQNSPLHF
d_call: TRBD1; j_call: TRBJ2-1; clone_size: NA; cdr3_length: 16; v_call: TRBV24-1; cdr3_nt: TGTGCCACCAGTGATTCCGGGACAGACTCCTACAATGAGCAGTTCTTC; cdr3_aa: CATSDSGTDSYNEQFF
d_call: TRBD1; j_call: TRBJ1-6; clone_size: NA; cdr3_length: 13; v_call: TRBV12-3/TRBV12-4; cdr3_nt: TGTGCCAGCAGTTTAATTCAGGGGGGGACCCTCCACTTT; cdr3_aa: CASSLIQGGTLHF
d_call: NA; j_call: TRBJ1-4; clone_size: NA; cdr3_length: 11; v_call: TRBV3-1/TRBV3-2; cdr3_nt: TGTGCCAGCAGCCAAATCGGAGCTACCCACTTT; cdr3_aa: CASSQIGATHF
d_call: NA; j_call: TRBJ1-1; clone_size: NA; cdr3_length: 13; v_call: TRBV18; cdr3_nt: TGTGCCAGCTCACCCGACGGCCTCCCTGAAGCTTTCTTT; cdr3_aa: CASSPDGLPEAFF
d_call: TRBD2; j_call: TRBJ2-3; clone_size: NA; cdr3_length: 15; v_call: TRBV6-5; cdr3_nt: TGTGCCAGCAGGTATGGGAGCGGGGGCACAGATACGCAGTATTTT; cdr3_aa: CASRYGSGGTDTQYF
d_call: NA; j_call: TRBJ2-3; clone_size: NA; cdr3_length: 16; v_call: TRBV7-3; cdr3_nt: TGTGCCAGCAGCAGAAACCCGCAGGGGAGGACAGATACGCAGTATTTT; cdr3_aa: CASSRNPQGRTDTQYF
d_call: TRBD1; j_call: TRBJ1-2; clone_size: NA; cdr3_length: 13; v_call: TRBV15; cdr3_nt: TGTGCCACCAGTCGGACAGGGAGTGATGGCTACACCTTC; cdr3_aa: CATSRTGSDGYTF
d_call: TRBD1; j_call: TRBJ1-5; clone_size: NA; cdr3_length: 17; v_call: TRBV5-1; cdr3_nt: TGCGCCAGCAGCCCGGGGGGACAGGGGATTTCAGGTCAGCCCCAGCATTTT; cdr3_aa: CASSPGGQGISGQPQHF